This T cell receptor (beta chain) appears in the sequencing data of a study of blood T cell repertoires in COVID-19. Original data processing: Cell counts per sample came from amplifying reference gene primers. TCRdb's table, derived via immunoSEQ multiplex PCR, lists solely in-frame clones and lacks some. V and J calls plus clone size are reproduced from that table; the DNA served to infer D and trimming. The data show about 150,000 clones, roughly 86% seen once. CDR1 MNHNS and CDR2 SASEGT come from the germline V gene. Trimming left V 2 bases short and J 5 bases short, with 6 bases between. The CDR3 sequence is 12 residues long.

The source of this sequence is a human donor in a cohort sampled during active COVID-19. The genes are TRBV6-1 and TRBJ2-5; D is ambiguous. Material: peripheral blood. CDR3 sequence: CASSELRETQYF. CDR3 bases: TGTGCCAGCAGTGAACTCCGGGAGACCCAGTACTTC.